The T cell receptor beta chain described here comes from a study of T cell repertoires in urothelial bladder cancer. Whole-study context: Resected lesion stages: three cT0, three cTa, three cT1, three cT2+. Study-level results: Benign specimens held more T cells than urothelial carcinoma specimens. One T-cell clone reached up to roughly 15% of carcinoma infiltrating lymphocytes. Benign specimens had a median about 12% infiltrating lymphocyte percentage.

The CDR3 runs to 15 residues. The V gene lost 5 bases and the J gene lost 0 bases, with 12 bases spanning the gap. Germline loops: CDR1 MDHEN, CDR2 SYDVKM. Comments on this clone: Its antigen is as yet unknown.

Only in-frame clones appear in the TCRdb table, and some are missing; sequencing was by immunoSEQ multiplex PCR. This table has approximately 2,000 clones, about 75% appearing once. This clonotype originated in a human donor with urothelial carcinoma. The chain recombines TRBV28 with TRBJ2-3, with a weak D call TRBD1 (6 bases). Sequencing input: tumor-infiltrating cells from bladder cancer. The CDR3, as DNA: TGTGCCAGCAGTAGACCAGGGGCGAGCACAGATACGCAGTATTTT. Translating gives CASSRPGASTDTQYF.